The 24 T cell receptor beta chains below come from one sample, sequenced in a study of cytomegalovirus exposure and HLA in healthy donors. Produced via immunoSEQ multiplex PCR; TCRdb's table is partial and in-frame only. The sample lists about 160,000 clones, 85% to 90% seen once, with 9% to 12% in the top ten. The sequenced sample was PBMCs. These receptor sequences come from a woman between 18 and 29 years old in good health and CMV-seropositive.

This chain joins TRBV12-5 and TRBJ2-1, with 10 positions matching TRBD2. CDR1 and CDR2 from the germline V gene are LGHNT and FRNRAP. The CDR3 loop spans 17 amino acids. J was trimmed by 2 bases and V by 2 bases; bases with no gene match: 6. The CDR3 loop reads CASGLPTTSGPYNEQFF. The CDR3 coding sequence is TGTGCTAGTGGTTTGCCGACGACTAGCGGGCCCTACAATGAGCAGTTCTTC.

The rearrangement links TRBV7-2 to TRBJ2-7; perhaps TRBD2 as D (6 bases). The CDR3 is 17 residues long. Deletions cut 3 bases from V and 4 bases from J, with 22 bases between. The germline CDR1 and CDR2 sequences are SGHTA and FQGNSA. CDR3 DNA: TGTGCCAGCAGCTTTCGGAGGGGTGGACTGTCAGTATACGAGCAGTACTTC. As protein: CASSFRRGGLSVYEQYF.

The chain links TRBV9 to TRBJ2-1, with 13 bases fitting TRBD2. CDR1 is SGDLS, CDR2 YYNGEE, per germline. V gave up 3 bases and J gave up 6 bases; unmatched junction bases: 9. CDR3 size: 17 residues. CDR3 DNA sequence: TGTGCCAGCAGCGCCGGAAGGGGACTAGCGGGATTCAATGAGCAGTTCTTC. This translates into CASSAGRGLAGFNEQFF. Filled out from reference TRBV9 and TRBJ2-1, the complete variable domain reads DSGVTQTPKHLITATGQRVTLRCSPRSGDLSVYWYQQSLDQGLQFLIQYYNGEERAKGNILERFSAQQFPDLHSELNLSSLELGDSALYFCASSAGRGLAGFNEQFFGPGTRLTVL.

This chain uses TRBV30 with TRBJ2-2; D gene unclear. The CDR3 has 11 amino acids. Trimming left V 0 bases short and J 7 bases short, with 3 bases between. Germline values: CDR1 GTSNPN, CDR2 SVGIG (reference sequence). CDR3 nucleotides: TGTGCCTGGAGTGTCGTCGGGGAGCTGTTTTTT. It translates to CAWSVVGELFF.

The chain carries TRBV18 and TRBJ1-4; 11 bases fit TRBD1. This CDR3 region has 14 residues. Germline V gene lookup returns CDR1 KGHSH and CDR2 LQKENI. V was pared by 3 bases and J by 6 bases, with 0 bases of the junction left unmatched. The CDR3 is CASSPGQGDEKLFF. CDR3 DNA: TGTGCCAGCTCACCGGGACAGGGGGATGAAAAACTGTTTTTT.

The V gene is TRBV5-6, the J gene TRBJ2-3; D gene ambiguous. The germline gives CDR1 SGHDT, CDR2 YYEEEE. This CDR3 region has 15 residues. Trimming took off 2 bases at V and 1 base at J, with 11 bases between the two ends. Here the CDR3 reads CASSFPGFRTDTQYF. Here the CDR3 DNA reads TGTGCCAGCAGCTTCCCGGGTTTCCGCACAGATACGCAGTATTTT.

V gene TRBV27 combines with J gene TRBJ1-5; weak D call: TRBD1 (6 bases). The V gene's germline CDR1 is MNHEY and CDR2 SMNVEV (reference sequence). The germline V and J ends were trimmed by 4 bases and 5 bases, with 12 bases remaining between them. This CDR3 comprises 14 residues. The DNA of the CDR3 is TGTGCCAGCAGTTACAGGGACGGCTATCAGCCCCAGCATTTT. Protein sequence: CASSYRDGYQPQHF.

The sample holds one count of this clone. This chain connects TRBV6-5 to TRBJ2-1, with 8 bases lining up with TRBD2. Losses at the gene ends were 2 bases for V and 9 bases for J; bases not matched to a gene: 9. Germline V gives CDR1 MNHEY, CDR2 SVGAGI. The CDR3 is made up of 15 amino acids. Written as DNA, the CDR3 is TGTGCCAGCAGTTACACCGGGAGGGCCATAGCTGAGCAGTTCTTC. Encoded protein: CASSYTGRAIAEQFF.

The chain is built from TRBV29-1 and TRBJ1-2; D gene ambiguous. The V gene's germline CDR1 is SQVTM and CDR2 ANQGSEA. The ends were cut back, 3 bases at V and 4 bases at J, with 9 bases in the middle. The CDR3 spans 12 residues. CDR3 in DNA: TGCAGCGTTGAGGGCACGCCCTATGGCTACACCTTC. Amino acid sequence: CSVEGTPYGYTF.

V is TRBV30 and J is TRBJ2-7; TRBD2 might be the D (6 bases). This CDR3 has 14 residues. V was clipped by 4 bases and J by 6 bases, with 19 bases between them. Germline V lookup: CDR1 GTSNPN, CDR2 SVGIG (reference sequence). CDR3: CAWKMGLGWGEQYF. DNA of the CDR3: TGTGCCTGGAAGATGGGACTCGGGTGGGGCGAGCAGTACTTC.

The V and J genes are TRBV19 and TRBJ2-3; the D is unclear. This CDR3 has 14 residues. With 5 bases removed from V and 0 bases from J, the gap between germline ends came to 9 bases. Per the germline V gene, CDR1 is LNHDA and CDR2 is SQIVND (reference sequence). The CDR3 region is CASSEASSTDTQYF. CDR3 DNA: TGTGCCAGTAGTGAGGCTAGTAGCACAGATACGCAGTATTTT.

V usage is TRBV27 and J usage is TRBJ2-2, with a possible D match to TRBD2 (5 bases). The V gene lost 7 bases and the J gene lost 2 bases, with 11 bases spanning the gap. In germline, CDR1 is MNHEY, CDR2 SMNVEV (reference sequence). The CDR3 has 14 residues. CDR3: CASTQRLNTGELFF. CDR3 bases: TGTGCCAGCACCCAGCGGTTAAACACCGGGGAGCTGTTTTTT.

The chain employs TRBV28 and TRBJ1-5; 10 bases line up with TRBD1. V shed 4 bases and J 2 bases; nucleotides not matched to a gene: 2. Germline CDR1 is MDHEN and CDR2 is SYDVKM. CDR3 length equals 15 residues. The CDR3: CASSWTGGGNQPQHF. The DNA of the CDR3 is TGTGCCAGCAGTTGGACAGGGGGTGGCAATCAGCCCCAGCATTTT.

The chain has TRBV7-2 and TRBJ2-7, with D hard to call. This CDR3 has 13 residues. The ends were cut back, 4 bases at V and 3 bases at J, with 10 bases in the middle. Looked up from germline, CDR1 is SGHTA and CDR2 is FQGNSA. In DNA, the CDR3 is TGTGCCAGCAGCTCCACTGGTCGCTACGAGCAGTACTTC. Translated: CASSSTGRYEQYF.

The chain carries TRBV7-3 and TRBJ2-3; D may be TRBD1 (6 bases). Trimming removed 5 bases at V and 0 bases at J, with 9 bases between. Germline lookup yields CDR1 SGHTA and CDR2 FQGTGA. The CDR3 consists of 14 residues. CDR3: CASSRQGSTDTQYF. CDR3 DNA sequence: TGTGCCAGCAGCCGGCAGGGGAGCACAGATACGCAGTATTTT.

The chain links TRBV10-2 to TRBJ1-3; 7 bases align to TRBD1. This CDR3 spans 13 amino acids. J was trimmed by 15 bases and V by 6 bases; bases with no gene match: 14. The germline V gene encodes CDR1 WSHSY and CDR2 SAAADI. CDR3 sequence reads: CASRKDLSRDRYF. The CDR3 DNA follows: TGCGCCAGCAGAAAGGATTTGTCTCGGGACAGATATTTT.

The chain has TRBV6-4 and TRBJ2-3; the match to TRBD1 covers 7 bases. This CDR3 spans 14 amino acids. V gave up 0 bases and J gave up 4 bases; unmatched junction bases: 1. From germline, CDR1 is MRHNA and CDR2 SNTAGT. The CDR3 DNA sequence: TGTGCCAGCAGTGACTCCACAGGGGCAGATACGCAGTATTTT. Encoded protein: CASSDSTGADTQYF.

A single count supports this clone. The chain uses TRBV7-2 and TRBJ1-1; weak D call: TRBD1 (6 bases). The CDR3 consists of 13 residues. Looked up from germline, CDR1 is SGHTA and CDR2 is FQGNSA. The V end lost 4 bases, the J end lost 3 bases, and 9 bases lay between the germline ends. CDR3 bases: TGTGCCAGCAGCTCATACAGGGACACTGAAGCTTTCTTT. This sequence encodes CASSSYRDTEAFF.

The V call is TRBV19, the J call TRBJ2-3; 8 bases agree with TRBD1. The CDR3 runs 16 residues. The germline V gene encodes CDR1 LNHDA and CDR2 SQIVND (reference sequence). J gave up 1 base and V 7 bases, and 10 bases lay outside the gene matches. The CDR3 sequence is CASKRNTGGGTDTQYF. For the CDR3, the DNA is TGTGCCAGTAAGAGAAATACAGGGGGTGGCACAGATACGCAGTATTTT.

J is TRBJ1-2 and V is TRBV7-9; 10 nucleotides align to TRBD1. In germline, CDR1 is SEHNR, CDR2 FQNEAQ (reference sequence). This CDR3 is built from 16 residues. Trimming took 5 bases from V and 3 from J; bases not matched to a gene: 9. CDR3 sequence: CASSPWPGQGHYGYTF. The DNA for the CDR3 is TGTGCCAGCAGCCCTTGGCCGGGACAGGGGCACTATGGCTACACCTTC.

The rearrangement uses TRBV18 and TRBJ1-2, with D unclear. The germline V gene encodes CDR1 KGHSH and CDR2 LQKENI. V was trimmed by 4 bases and J by 3 bases, leaving 9 bases between them. This CDR3 spans 13 amino acids. The CDR3 DNA reads TGTGCCAGCTCACTAACAGTCGACTATGGCTACACCTTC. This codes for CASSLTVDYGYTF.

The rearrangement uses TRBV2 and TRBJ1-1; possible D gene TRBD1, 5 bases. Germline-derived CDR1 and CDR2 are SNHLY and FYNNEI. V was trimmed by 7 bases and J by 0 bases, leaving 18 bases between them. The CDR3 contains 16 residues. The CDR3 sequence: CASIPLNRLLNTEAFF. CDR3 nucleotide sequence: TGTGCCAGCATCCCTCTCAACAGGCTTTTGAACACTGAAGCTTTCTTT.

This rearrangement joins TRBV5-4 to TRBJ2-3, with D perhaps TRBD1 (6 bases). In germline, CDR1 is SGHNT, CDR2 YYREEE (reference sequence). V shed 6 bases and J shed 5 bases, with 19 bases lying between them. CDR3 length equals 15 residues. The CDR3: CASTVSGDRGDTQYF. CDR3 DNA sequence: TGTGCCAGCACCGTTTCAGGGGATAGAGGAGATACGCAGTATTTT.

The rearrangement links TRBV6-1 to TRBJ2-7; 11 nucleotides line up with TRBD1. With V trimmed by 8 bases and J by 7 bases, 7 bases remained unmatched. The germline gives CDR1 MNHNS, CDR2 SASEGT. CDR3 length equals 13 residues. The DNA of the CDR3 is TGTGCCAGCCTACCGGGACAGGGGGGAGAGCAGTACTTC. As protein: CASLPGQGGEQYF.